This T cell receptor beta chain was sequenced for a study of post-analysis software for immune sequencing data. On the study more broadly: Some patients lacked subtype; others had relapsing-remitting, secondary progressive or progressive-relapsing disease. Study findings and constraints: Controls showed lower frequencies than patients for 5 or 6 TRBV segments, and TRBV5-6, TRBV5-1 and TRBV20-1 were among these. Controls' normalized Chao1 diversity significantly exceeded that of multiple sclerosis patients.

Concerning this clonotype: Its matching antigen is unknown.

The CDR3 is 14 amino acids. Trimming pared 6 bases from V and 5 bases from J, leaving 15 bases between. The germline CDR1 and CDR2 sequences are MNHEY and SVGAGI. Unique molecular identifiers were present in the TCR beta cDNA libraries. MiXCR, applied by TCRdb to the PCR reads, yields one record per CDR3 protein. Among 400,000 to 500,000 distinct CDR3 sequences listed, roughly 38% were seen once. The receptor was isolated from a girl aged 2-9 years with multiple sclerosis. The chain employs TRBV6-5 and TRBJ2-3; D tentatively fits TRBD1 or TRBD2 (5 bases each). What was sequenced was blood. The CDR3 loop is CASRLQARGDTQYF. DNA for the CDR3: TGTGCCAGCAGGTTACAGGCCCGGGGAGATACGCAGTATTTT.